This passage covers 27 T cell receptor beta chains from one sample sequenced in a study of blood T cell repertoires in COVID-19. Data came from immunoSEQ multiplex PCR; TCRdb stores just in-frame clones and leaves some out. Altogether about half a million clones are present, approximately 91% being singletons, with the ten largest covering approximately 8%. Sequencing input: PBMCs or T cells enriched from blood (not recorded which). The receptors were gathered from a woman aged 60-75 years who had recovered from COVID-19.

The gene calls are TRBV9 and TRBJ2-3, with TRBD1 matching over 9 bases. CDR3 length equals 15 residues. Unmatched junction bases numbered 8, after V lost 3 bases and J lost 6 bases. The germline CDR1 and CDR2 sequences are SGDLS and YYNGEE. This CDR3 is CASSAGTGKADTQYF. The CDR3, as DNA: TGTGCCAGCAGCGCGGGGACAGGGAAGGCGGATACGCAGTATTTT.

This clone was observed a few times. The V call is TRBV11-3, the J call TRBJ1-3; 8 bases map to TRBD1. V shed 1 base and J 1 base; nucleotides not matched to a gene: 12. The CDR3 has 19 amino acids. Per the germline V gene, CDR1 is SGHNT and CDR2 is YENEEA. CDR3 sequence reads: CASSLGRTGKILSGNTIYF. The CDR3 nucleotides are TGTGCCAGCAGCTTAGGACGGACAGGGAAGATTTTGTCTGGAAACACCATATATTTT.

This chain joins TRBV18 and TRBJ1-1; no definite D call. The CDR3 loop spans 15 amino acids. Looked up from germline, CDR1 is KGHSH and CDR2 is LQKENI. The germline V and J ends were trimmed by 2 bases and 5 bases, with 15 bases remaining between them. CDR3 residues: CASSPMAGPKTEAFF. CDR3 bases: TGTGCCAGCTCACCAATGGCAGGCCCCAAGACTGAAGCTTTCTTT.

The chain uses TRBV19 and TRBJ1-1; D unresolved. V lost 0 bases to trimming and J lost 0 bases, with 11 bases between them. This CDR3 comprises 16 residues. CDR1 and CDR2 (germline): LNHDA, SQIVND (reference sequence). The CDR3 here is CASSIDLGRLNTEAFF. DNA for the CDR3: TGTGCCAGTAGTATAGATCTAGGCAGATTGAACACTGAAGCTTTCTTT. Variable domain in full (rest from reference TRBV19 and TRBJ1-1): DGGITQSPKYLFRKEGQNVTLSCEQNLNHDAMYWYRQDPGQGLRLIYYSQIVNDFQKGDIAEGYSVSREKKESFPLTVTSAQKNPTAFYLCASSIDLGRLNTEAFFGQGTRLTVV.

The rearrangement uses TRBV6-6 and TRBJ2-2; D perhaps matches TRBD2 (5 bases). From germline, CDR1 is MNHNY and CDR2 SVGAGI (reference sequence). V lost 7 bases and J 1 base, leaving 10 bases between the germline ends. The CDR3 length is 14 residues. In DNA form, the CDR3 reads TGTGCCAGCACGGGGAGCCAGAACACCGGGGAGCTGTTTTTT. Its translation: CASTGSQNTGELFF.

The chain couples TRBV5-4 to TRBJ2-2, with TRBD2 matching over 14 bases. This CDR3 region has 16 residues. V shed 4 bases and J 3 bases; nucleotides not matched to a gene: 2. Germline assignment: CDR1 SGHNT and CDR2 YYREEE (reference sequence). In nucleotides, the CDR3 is TGTGCCAGCAGCCCGACTAGCGGGGGGGACACCGGGGAGCTGTTTTTT. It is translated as CASSPTSGGDTGELFF.

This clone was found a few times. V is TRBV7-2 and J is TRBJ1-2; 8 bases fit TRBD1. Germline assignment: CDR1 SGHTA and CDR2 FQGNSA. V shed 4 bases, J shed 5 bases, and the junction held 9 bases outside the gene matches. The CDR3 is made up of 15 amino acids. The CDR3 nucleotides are TGTGCCAGCAGCTCATTCGGGACAGGCGTTTATGGCTACACCTTC. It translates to CASSSFGTGVYGYTF.

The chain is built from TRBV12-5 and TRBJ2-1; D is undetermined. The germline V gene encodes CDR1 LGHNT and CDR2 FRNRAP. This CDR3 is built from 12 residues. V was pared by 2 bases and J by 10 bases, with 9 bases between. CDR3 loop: CASGLSEVEQFF. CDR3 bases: TGTGCTAGTGGTTTGTCCGAGGTGGAGCAGTTCTTC.

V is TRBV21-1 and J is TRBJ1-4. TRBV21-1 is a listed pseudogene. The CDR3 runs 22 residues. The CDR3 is CASSKGFWTCYHRTSRTEKLFF. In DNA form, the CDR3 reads TGTGCCAGCAGCAAAGGCTTTTGGACTTGTTACCATAGGACTTCGAGGACCGAAAAACTGTTTTTT.

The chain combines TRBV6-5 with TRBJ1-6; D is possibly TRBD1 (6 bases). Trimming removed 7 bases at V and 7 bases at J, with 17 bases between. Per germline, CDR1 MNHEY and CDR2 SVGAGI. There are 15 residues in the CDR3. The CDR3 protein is CASKGQPGLNSPLHF. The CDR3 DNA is TGTGCCAGCAAAGGACAGCCGGGCCTAAATTCACCCCTCCACTTT.

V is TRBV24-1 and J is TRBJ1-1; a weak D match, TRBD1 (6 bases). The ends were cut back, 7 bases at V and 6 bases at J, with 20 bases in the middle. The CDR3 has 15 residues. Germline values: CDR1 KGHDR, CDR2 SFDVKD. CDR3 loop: CATRPGGGAVAEAFF. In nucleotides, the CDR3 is TGTGCCACCAGGCCCGGTGGGGGGGCGGTGGCTGAAGCTTTCTTT.

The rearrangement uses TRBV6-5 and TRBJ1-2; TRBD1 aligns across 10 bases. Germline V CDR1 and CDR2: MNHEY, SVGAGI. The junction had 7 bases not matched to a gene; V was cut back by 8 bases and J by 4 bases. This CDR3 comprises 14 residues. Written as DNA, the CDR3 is TGTGCCAGCGGGCGACAGGGGGCTTCCTATGGCTACACCTTC. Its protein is CASGRQGASYGYTF.

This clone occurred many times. In DNA form, the CDR3 reads TGTGCCAGCAGTGAGGAATGGGGAGGTGAGCAGTTCTTC. Its translation is CASSEEWGGEQFF. The chain recombines TRBV6-4 with TRBJ2-1; a possible D gene is TRBD2 (6 bases). This CDR3 spans 13 amino acids. Looked up from germline, CDR1 is MRHNA and CDR2 is SNTAGT. V was pared by 3 bases and J by 9 bases, with 12 bases between.

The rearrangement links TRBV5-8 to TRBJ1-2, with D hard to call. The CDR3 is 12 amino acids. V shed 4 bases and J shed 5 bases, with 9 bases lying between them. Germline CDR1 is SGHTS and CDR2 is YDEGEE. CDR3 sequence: CASSATTYGYTF. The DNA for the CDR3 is TGTGCCAGCAGCGCAACTACATATGGCTACACCTTC.

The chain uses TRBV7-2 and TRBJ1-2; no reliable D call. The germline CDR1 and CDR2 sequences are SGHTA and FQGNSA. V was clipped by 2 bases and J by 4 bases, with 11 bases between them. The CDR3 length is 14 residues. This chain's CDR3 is CASSLFEASYGYTF. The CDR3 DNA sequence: TGTGCCAGCAGCTTATTTGAAGCCTCCTATGGCTACACCTTC. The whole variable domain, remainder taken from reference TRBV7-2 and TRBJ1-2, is GAGVSQSPSNKVTEKGKDVELRCDPISGHTALYWYRQSLGQGLEFLIYFQGNSAPDKSGLPSDRFSAERTGGSVSTLTIQRTQQEDSAVYLCASSLFEASYGYTFGSGTRLTVV.

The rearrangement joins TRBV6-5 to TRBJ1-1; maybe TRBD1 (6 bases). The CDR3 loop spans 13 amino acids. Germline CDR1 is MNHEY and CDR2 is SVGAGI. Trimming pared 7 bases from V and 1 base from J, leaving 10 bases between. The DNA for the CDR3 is TGTGCCAGCAAAGCAGGGGCGAACACTGAAGCTTTCTTT. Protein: CASKAGANTEAFF.

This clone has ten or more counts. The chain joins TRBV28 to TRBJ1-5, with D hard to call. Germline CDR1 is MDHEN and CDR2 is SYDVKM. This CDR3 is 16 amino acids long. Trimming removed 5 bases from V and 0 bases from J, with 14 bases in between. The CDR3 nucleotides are TGTGCCAGCAGTCCCGAACAGAAATATAGCAATCAGCCCCAGCATTTT. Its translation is CASSPEQKYSNQPQHF.

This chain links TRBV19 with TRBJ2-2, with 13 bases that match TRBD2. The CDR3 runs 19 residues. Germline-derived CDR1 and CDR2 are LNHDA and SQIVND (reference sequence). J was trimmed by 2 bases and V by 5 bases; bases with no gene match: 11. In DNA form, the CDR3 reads TGTGCCAGTAGTCTGACTAGCGGGGGGTCATTACCTAACACCGGGGAGCTGTTTTTT. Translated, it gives CASSLTSGGSLPNTGELFF.

CDR3 DNA: TGTGCCAGCAGTCTGAGAGCAAATGAAAAACTGTTTTTT. Translated, it gives CASSLRANEKLFF. The chain employs TRBV28 and TRBJ1-4; D is unclear. The CDR3 totals 13 residues. Germline V gene sequence: CDR1 MDHEN, CDR2 SYDVKM. With 5 bases removed from V and 5 bases from J, the gap between germline ends came to 9 bases.

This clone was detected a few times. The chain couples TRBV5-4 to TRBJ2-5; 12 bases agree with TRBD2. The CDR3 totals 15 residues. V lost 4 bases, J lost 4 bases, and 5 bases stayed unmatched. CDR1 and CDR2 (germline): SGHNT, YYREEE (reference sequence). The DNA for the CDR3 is TGTGCCAGCAGCCTTGGACTAGCGGGGAGAGAGACCCAGTACTTC. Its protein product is CASSLGLAGRETQYF.

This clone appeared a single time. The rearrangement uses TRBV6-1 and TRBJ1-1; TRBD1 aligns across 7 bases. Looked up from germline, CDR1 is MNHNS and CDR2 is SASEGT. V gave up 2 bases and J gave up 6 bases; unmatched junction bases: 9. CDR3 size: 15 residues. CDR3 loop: CASSELATGLAEAFF. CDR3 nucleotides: TGTGCCAGCAGTGAACTCGCGACAGGGTTGGCTGAAGCTTTCTTT.

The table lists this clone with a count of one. In nucleotides, the CDR3 is TGTGCCAGCAGTTTACGGACAGGGGGCGCGGGTCAGCCCCAGCATTTT. Its translation: CASSLRTGGAGQPQHF. This sequence joins TRBV27 and TRBJ1-5, with 11 bases lining up with TRBD1. After removal of 2 bases from V and 6 bases from J, the junction contained 6 bases not matched to a gene. Germline lookup yields CDR1 MNHEY and CDR2 SMNVEV (reference sequence). This CDR3 contains 16 residues.

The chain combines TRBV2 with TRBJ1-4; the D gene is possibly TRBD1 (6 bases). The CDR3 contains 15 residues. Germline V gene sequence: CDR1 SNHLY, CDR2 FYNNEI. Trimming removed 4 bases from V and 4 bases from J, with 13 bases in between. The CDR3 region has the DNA TGTGCCAGCAGTGTCGGACAGATTCTTAATGAAAAACTGTTTTTT. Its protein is CASSVGQILNEKLFF.

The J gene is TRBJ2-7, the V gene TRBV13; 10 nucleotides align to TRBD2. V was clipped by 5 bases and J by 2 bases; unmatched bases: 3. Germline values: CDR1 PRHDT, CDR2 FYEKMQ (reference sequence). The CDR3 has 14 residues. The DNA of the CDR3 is TGTGCCAGCAGCCGCGGACTAGCGGCCTACGAGCAGTACTTC. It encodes CASSRGLAAYEQYF.

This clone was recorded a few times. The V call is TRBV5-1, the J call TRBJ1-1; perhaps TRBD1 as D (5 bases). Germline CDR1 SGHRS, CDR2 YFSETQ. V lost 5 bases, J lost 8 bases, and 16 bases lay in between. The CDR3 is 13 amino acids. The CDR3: CASRAEGQGEAFF. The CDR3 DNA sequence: TGCGCCAGCAGGGCGGAGGGGCAGGGAGAAGCTTTCTTT.

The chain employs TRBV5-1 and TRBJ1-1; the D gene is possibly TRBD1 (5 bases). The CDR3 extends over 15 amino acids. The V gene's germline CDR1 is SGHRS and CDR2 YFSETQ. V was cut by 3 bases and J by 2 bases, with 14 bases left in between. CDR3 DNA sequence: TGCGCCAGCAGCTACCTCCCGGGACTCAACACTGAAGCTTTCTTT. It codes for CASSYLPGLNTEAFF.

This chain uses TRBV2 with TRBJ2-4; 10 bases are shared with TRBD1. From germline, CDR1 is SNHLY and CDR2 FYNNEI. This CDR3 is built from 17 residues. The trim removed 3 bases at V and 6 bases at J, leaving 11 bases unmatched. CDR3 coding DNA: TGTGCCAGCAGTGATTCCTCTGGGACAGGGGAACGAAACATTCAGTACTTC. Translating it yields CASSDSSGTGERNIQYF.